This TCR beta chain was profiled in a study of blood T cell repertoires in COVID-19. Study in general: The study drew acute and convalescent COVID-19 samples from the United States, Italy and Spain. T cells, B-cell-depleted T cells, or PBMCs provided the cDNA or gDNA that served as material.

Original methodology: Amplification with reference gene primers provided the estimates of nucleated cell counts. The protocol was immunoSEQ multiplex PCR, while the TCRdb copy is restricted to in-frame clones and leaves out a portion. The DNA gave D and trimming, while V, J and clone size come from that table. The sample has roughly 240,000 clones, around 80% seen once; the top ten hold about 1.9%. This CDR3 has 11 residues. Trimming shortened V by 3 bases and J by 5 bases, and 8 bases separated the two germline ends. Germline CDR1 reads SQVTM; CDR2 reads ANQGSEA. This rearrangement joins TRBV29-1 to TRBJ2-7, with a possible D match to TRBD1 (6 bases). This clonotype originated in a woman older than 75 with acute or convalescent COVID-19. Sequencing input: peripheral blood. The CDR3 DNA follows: TGCAGCGTTGACAGGGGCCACGAGCAGTACTTC. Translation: CSVDRGHEQYF.